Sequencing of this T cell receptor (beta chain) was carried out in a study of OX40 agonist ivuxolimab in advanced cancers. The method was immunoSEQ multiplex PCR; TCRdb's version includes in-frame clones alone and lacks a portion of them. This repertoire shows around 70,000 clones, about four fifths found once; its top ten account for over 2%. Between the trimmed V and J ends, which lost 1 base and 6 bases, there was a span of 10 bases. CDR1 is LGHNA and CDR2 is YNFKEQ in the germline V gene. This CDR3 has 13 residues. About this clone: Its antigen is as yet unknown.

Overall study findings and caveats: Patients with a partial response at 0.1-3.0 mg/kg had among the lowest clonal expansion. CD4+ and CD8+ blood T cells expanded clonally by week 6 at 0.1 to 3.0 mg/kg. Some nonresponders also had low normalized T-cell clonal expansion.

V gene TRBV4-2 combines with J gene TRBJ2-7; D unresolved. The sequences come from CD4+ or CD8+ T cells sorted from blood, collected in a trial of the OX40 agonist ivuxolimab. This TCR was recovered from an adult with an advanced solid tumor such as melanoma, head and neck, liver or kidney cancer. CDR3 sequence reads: CASSQARYAEQYF. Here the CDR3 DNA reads TGTGCCAGCAGCCAAGCTAGATATGCCGAGCAGTACTTC.